This TCR beta chain derives from a study of T cell changes during pregnancy in multiple sclerosis. TCRdb keeps only in-frame clones here, not all; method: immunoSEQ multiplex PCR. Among some 38,000 clones listed, around 89% were seen once. The CDR3 is 14 amino acids. Germline loops: CDR1 SGHTS, CDR2 YDEGEE. V was clipped by 6 bases and J by 6 bases; unmatched bases: 8. The V gene is TRBV5-8, the J gene TRBJ1-5; 8 bases are a match to TRBD1. The clonotype was recovered from a female donor with multiple sclerosis, enrolled in a pregnancy study. The sequencing here drew on CD8+ T cells from peripheral blood mononuclear cells, taken in the third trimester of pregnancy. The CDR3 DNA sequence: TGTGCCAGCACCTGGACAGGGATTCTTCAGCCCCAGCATTTT. Its translation is CASTWTGILQPQHF.